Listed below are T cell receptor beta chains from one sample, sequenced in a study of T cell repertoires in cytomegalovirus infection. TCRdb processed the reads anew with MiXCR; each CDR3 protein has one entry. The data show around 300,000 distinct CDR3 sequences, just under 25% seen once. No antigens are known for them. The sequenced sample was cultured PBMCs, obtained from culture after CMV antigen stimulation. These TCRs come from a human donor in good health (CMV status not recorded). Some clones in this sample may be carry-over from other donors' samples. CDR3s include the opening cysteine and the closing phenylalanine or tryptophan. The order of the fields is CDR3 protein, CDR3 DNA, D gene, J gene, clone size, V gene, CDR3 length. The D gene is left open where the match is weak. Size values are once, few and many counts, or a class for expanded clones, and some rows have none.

CASTLGAWGQGLAENIQYF | TGTGCCAGCACCTTAGGGGCGTGGGGCCAGGGACTAGCGGAAAACATTCAGTACTTC | TRBD2 | TRBJ2-4 | few | TRBV11-3 | 19
CASSFSGTGGAYTEAFF | TGTGCCAGCAGCTTTTCGGGGACAGGGGGCGCCTACACTGAAGCTTTCTTT | TRBD1 | TRBJ1-1 | many | TRBV7-2 | 17
CASSFQRGVYNQPQHF | TGTGCCAGCAGCTTTCAAAGAGGGGTTTACAATCAGCCCCAGCATTTT | - | TRBJ1-5 | - | TRBV28 | 16
CASSLGLAGSKDTQYF | TGTGCCAGCAGTTTGGGACTAGCGGGCTCGAAGGATACGCAGTATTTT | TRBD2 | TRBJ2-3 | - | TRBV12-3/TRBV12-4 | 16
CASSLAPGLYEQYF | TGTGCCAGCAGCTTAGCTCCGGGGTTGTACGAGCAGTACTTC | - | TRBJ2-7 | few | TRBV7-2 | 14
CASSLGSGTYNEQFF | TGTGCCAGCAGCTTAGGCAGCGGGACCTACAATGAGCAGTTCTTC | TRBD2 | TRBJ2-1 | - | TRBV7-2 | 15
CATSDRNNEQFF | TGTGCCACCAGTGATAGAAACAATGAGCAGTTCTTC | - | TRBJ2-1 | - | TRBV24-1 | 12
CASRYRGSYGYTF | TGTGCCAGCAGATACAGGGGTAGCTATGGCTACACCTTC | TRBD1 | TRBJ1-2 | - | TRBV5-6 | 13
CATSDRTSFSATDTQYF | TGTGCCACCAGTGACCGGACTAGTTTTTCGGCCACAGATACGCAGTATTTT | TRBD2 | TRBJ2-3 | - | TRBV24-1 | 17
CASSLRTNLEQYF | TGTGCCAGCAGCCTGAGGACTAACCTCGAGCAGTACTTC | - | TRBJ2-7 | many | TRBV7-2 | 13
CASSQDSLAGITGELFF | TGCGCCAGCAGCCAAGACTCACTAGCGGGGATCACCGGGGAGCTGTTTTTT | TRBD2 | TRBJ2-2 | many | TRBV4-1 | 17
CASSYGQGHGGYTF | TGCGCCAGCAGCTACGGACAGGGCCACGGAGGCTACACCTTC | TRBD1 | TRBJ1-2 | - | TRBV5-1 | 14
CATSRSSSDRGNYGYTF | TGTGCCACCAGCAGAAGTTCTTCGGACAGGGGGAACTATGGCTACACCTTC | TRBD1 | TRBJ1-2 | - | TRBV15 | 17
CASSLDRGTDYNEQFF | TGTGCCAGCAGCTTAGATCGCGGGACGGATTACAATGAGCAGTTCTTC | - | TRBJ2-1 | many | TRBV7-2 | 16
CASSKEGAEAFF | TGCGCCAGCAGCAAAGAGGGCGCTGAAGCTTTCTTT | - | TRBJ1-1 | few | TRBV5-1 | 12
CASSSIGGRYSNQPQHF | TGTGCCAGTAGTTCGATCGGGGGCAGGTACAGCAATCAGCCCCAGCATTTT | - | TRBJ1-5 | - | TRBV19 | 17
CASVSTEAFF | TGTGCCAGCGTGAGCACTGAAGCTTTCTTT | - | TRBJ1-1 | - | TRBV7-4 | 10
CASSLAGTSGRGSYNEQFF | TGTGCCAGCAGCTTAGCGGGGACTAGCGGGAGAGGATCCTACAATGAGCAGTTCTTC | TRBD2 | TRBJ2-1 | many | TRBV11-1 | 19
CSARTSGRNEQFF | TGCAGTGCTAGGACTAGCGGGAGGAATGAGCAGTTCTTC | TRBD2 | TRBJ2-1 | few | TRBV20-1 | 13
CASRPPGLSTGELFF | TGTGCCAGCAGACCACCGGGACTATCCACCGGGGAGCTGTTTTTT | TRBD2 | TRBJ2-2 | many | TRBV7-2 | 15
CASSYYGQGRLSGANVLTF | TGTGCCAGCAGTTACTACGGACAGGGCCGACTCTCTGGGGCCAACGTCCTGACTTTC | TRBD1 | TRBJ2-6 | - | TRBV6-2/TRBV6-3 | 19
CSARDAGGFSPLHF | TGCAGTGCTAGAGATGCAGGGGGTTTTTCGCCCCTCCACTTT | TRBD1 | TRBJ1-6 | few | TRBV20-1 | 14
CASSVLQGYEQYF | TGTGCCAGCAGCGTATTACAGGGCTACGAGCAGTACTTC | - | TRBJ2-7 | - | TRBV7-2 | 13
CASSLGGVPNYGYTF | TGTGCCAGCAGCTTAGGGGGGGTTCCCAACTATGGCTACACCTTC | - | TRBJ1-2 | - | TRBV7-2 | 15
CASSLTGYQPQHF | TGTGCCAGCAGCTTAACAGGGTACCAGCCCCAGCATTTT | - | TRBJ1-5 | many | TRBV7-2 | 13
CASSWNYNEQFF | TGTGCCAGCAGCTGGAACTACAATGAGCAGTTCTTC | - | TRBJ2-1 | few | TRBV7-8 | 12
CASSPGGVFGNTIYF | TGTGCCAGCAGCCCGGGGGGGGTTTTCGGAAACACCATATATTTT | - | TRBJ1-3 | few | TRBV27 | 15
CSLETRGNEQFF | TGCAGTCTAGAGACTAGAGGTAATGAGCAGTTCTTC | - | TRBJ2-1 | - | TRBV29-1 | 12
CASSGISSGNTIYF | TGTGCCAGCAGTGGGATAAGCTCTGGAAACACCATATATTTT | - | TRBJ1-3 | few | TRBV6-1 | 14
CASSLWGNTEAFF | TGTGCCAGCAGTTTATGGGGGAACACTGAAGCTTTCTTT | - | TRBJ1-1 | many | TRBV28 | 13
CASRSPYRDYNSPLHF | TGTGCCAGCAGAAGCCCCTACAGGGACTATAATTCACCCCTCCACTTT | - | TRBJ1-6 | - | TRBV27 | 16
CASGSGRMGSQPQHF | TGTGCCAGCGGAAGCGGACGGATGGGTAGTCAGCCCCAGCATTTT | - | TRBJ1-5 | few | TRBV2 | 15
CASRPGGSSYNSPLHF | TGTGCCAGCAGACCGGGGGGCAGCTCCTATAATTCACCCCTCCACTTT | - | TRBJ1-6 | - | TRBV27 | 16
CASSEFVGVGYEQYF | TGTGCCAGCAGTGAATTCGTGGGAGTTGGCTACGAGCAGTACTTC | - | TRBJ2-7 | few | TRBV6-1 | 15
CAITTDRGVNNEQFF | TGTGCCATCACCACGGACAGGGGTGTCAACAATGAGCAGTTCTTC | TRBD1 | TRBJ2-1 | - | TRBV10-3 | 15
CASSTGQQDTQYF | TGCGCCAGCAGCACCGGACAGCAAGATACGCAGTATTTT | - | TRBJ2-3 | - | TRBV5-1 | 13
CASTPIRGQGTEAFF | TGTGCCAGCACCCCTATTAGAGGGCAGGGTACTGAAGCTTTCTTT | - | TRBJ1-1 | - | TRBV11-2 | 15
CASSLALFSWETQYF | TGTGCCAGCAGCTTAGCTCTTTTTTCTTGGGAGACCCAGTACTTC | - | TRBJ2-5 | many | TRBV7-8 | 15
CASSLLAGGGGTGELFF | TGTGCCAGCAGTTTACTAGCGGGAGGCGGGGGCACCGGGGAGCTGTTTTTT | TRBD2 | TRBJ2-2 | once | TRBV27 | 17
CASSTPVGANVLTF | TGTGCCAGCAGTACTCCCGTTGGGGCCAACGTCCTGACTTTC | - | TRBJ2-6 | few | TRBV6-1 | 14
CSATTGYEQYF | TGCAGTGCTACGACAGGCTACGAGCAGTACTTC | - | TRBJ2-7 | few | TRBV20-1 | 11
CASSLKHDWASGQETQYF | TGTGCCAGCAGCTTAAAACACGACTGGGCTAGCGGCCAAGAGACCCAGTACTTC | TRBD2 | TRBJ2-5 | - | TRBV5-4 | 18
CASSRGLANYGYTF | TGTGCCAGCAGTAGAGGGCTAGCTAACTATGGCTACACCTTC | - | TRBJ1-2 | - | TRBV6-5 | 14
CASSPWAKNTEAFF | TGTGCCAGCAGCCCCTGGGCCAAGAACACTGAAGCTTTCTTT | - | TRBJ1-1 | many | TRBV7-2 | 14
CASSFPTGQTYEQYF | TGTGCCAGCAGCTTCCCGACCGGACAGACTTACGAGCAGTACTTC | - | TRBJ2-7 | many | TRBV7-2 | 15